The source of this T cell receptor beta chain is a study of T cell responses to AZD1222 COVID-19 vaccine. Whole-study findings and limits: The breadth and depth of Spike-specific TCRs increased once two AZD1222 doses had been given. Across the whole spike, CD4 TCRs peaked at regions 160-218 and 743-854. Seropositive at baseline were only a handful of AZD1222 recipients. A mostly white British donor set with more females was recruited, and clonal diversity was possibly underestimated.

Germline CDR1 and CDR2: SGHTA and FQGNSA. V was cut by 4 bases and J by 0 bases, with 12 bases left in between. The CDR3 is 15 amino acids. To note about this clone: Its antigen remains unknown.

Measured with immunoSEQ multiplex PCR; TCRdb has only the in-frame clones, and not every one. The sample lists about 150,000 clones, roughly 90% occurring once. This sequence joins TRBV7-2 and TRBJ1-1; tentative D call: TRBD1 (5 bases). The sequencing used peripheral blood, collected on day 0 of MenACWY control vaccination. This sequence was found in an adult in good health. DNA for the CDR3: TGTGCCAGCAGCTATAGGCGGACACTGAACACTGAAGCTTTCTTT. As protein: CASSYRRTLNTEAFF.